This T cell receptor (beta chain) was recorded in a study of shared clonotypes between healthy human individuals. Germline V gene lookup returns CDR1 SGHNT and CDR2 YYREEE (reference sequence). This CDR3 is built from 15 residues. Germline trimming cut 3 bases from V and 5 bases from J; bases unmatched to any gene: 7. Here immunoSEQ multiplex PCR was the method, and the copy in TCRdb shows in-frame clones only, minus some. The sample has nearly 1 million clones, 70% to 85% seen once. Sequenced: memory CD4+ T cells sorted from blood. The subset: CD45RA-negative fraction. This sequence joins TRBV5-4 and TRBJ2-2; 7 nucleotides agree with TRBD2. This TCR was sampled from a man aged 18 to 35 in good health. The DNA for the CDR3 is TGTGCCAGCAGCTCCCGCGGGGGAATAACCGGGGAGCTGTTTTTT. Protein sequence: CASSSRGGITGELFF. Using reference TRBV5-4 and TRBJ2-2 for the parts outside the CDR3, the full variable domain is ETGVTQSPTHLIKTRGQQVTLRCSSQSGHNTVSWYQQALGQGPQFIFQYYREEENGRGNFPPRFSGLQFPNYSSELNVNALELDDSALYLCASSSRGGITGELFFGEGSRLTVL.